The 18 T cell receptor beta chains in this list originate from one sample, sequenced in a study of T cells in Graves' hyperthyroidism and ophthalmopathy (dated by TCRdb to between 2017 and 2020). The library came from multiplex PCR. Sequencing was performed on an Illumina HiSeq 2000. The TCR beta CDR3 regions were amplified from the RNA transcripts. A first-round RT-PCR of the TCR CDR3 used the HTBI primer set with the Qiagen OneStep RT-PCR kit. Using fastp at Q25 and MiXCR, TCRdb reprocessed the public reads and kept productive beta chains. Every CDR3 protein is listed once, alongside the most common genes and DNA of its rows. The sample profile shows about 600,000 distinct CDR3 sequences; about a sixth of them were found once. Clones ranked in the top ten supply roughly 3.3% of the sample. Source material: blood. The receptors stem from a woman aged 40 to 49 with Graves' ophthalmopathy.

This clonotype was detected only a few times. The CDR3 DNA sequence: TGTGCCAGCAGTTTAGGGTTGGGAGAAGGTGAAAAACTGTTTTTT. Residues: CASSLGLGEGEKLFF. V is TRBV12-3 or TRBV12-4 and J is TRBJ1-4; no clear D gene. With 1 base removed from V and 7 bases from J, the gap between germline ends came to 13 bases. The CDR3 loop spans 15 amino acids.

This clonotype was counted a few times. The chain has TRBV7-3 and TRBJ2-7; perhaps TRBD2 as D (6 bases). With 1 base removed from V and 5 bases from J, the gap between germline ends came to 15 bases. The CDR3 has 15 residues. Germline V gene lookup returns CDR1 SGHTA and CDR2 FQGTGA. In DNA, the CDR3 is TGTGCCAGCAGCTTAAATGGCCAGGGAGGAGACGAGCAGTACTTC. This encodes CASSLNGQGGDEQYF.

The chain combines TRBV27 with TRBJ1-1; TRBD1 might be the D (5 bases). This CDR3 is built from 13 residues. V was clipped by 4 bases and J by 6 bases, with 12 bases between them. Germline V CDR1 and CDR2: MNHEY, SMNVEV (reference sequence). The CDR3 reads CASSSTRDSEAFF. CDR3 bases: TGTGCCAGCAGTTCCACCAGGGACTCTGAAGCTTTCTTT.

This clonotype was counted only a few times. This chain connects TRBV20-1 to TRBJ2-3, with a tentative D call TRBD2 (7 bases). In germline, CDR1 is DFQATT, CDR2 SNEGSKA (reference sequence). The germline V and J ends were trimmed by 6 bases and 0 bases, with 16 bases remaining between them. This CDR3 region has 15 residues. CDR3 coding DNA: TGCAGTGCCGCGGGGGCTAGCGGTAGCACAGATACGCAGTATTTT. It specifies CSAAGASGSTDTQYF.

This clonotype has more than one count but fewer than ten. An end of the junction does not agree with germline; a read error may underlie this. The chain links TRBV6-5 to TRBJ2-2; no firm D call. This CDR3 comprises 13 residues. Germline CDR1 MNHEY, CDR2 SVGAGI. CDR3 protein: CANSYRSTGELFF. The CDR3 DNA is TGTGCCAACAGTTATCGCAGCACCGGGGAGCTGTTTTTT.

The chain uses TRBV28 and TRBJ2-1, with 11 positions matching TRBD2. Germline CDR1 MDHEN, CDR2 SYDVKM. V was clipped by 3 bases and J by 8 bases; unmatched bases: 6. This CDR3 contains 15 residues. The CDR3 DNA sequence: TGTGCCAGCAGTTTGCGACCGGGACTAGCGGATGAGCAGTTCTTC. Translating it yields CASSLRPGLADEQFF.

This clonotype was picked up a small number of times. The CDR3 nucleotides read TGCAGCGTTGCAGGTAGCAATGAGCAGTTCTTC. Protein sequence: CSVAGSNEQFF. This chain links TRBV20-1 with TRBJ2-1; no clear D. CDR3 length equals 11 residues. Per the germline V gene, CDR1 is DFQATT and CDR2 is SNEGSKA (reference sequence).

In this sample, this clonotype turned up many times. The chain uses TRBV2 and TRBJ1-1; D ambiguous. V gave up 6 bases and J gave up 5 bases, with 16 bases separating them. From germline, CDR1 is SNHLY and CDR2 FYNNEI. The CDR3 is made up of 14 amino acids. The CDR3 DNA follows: TGTGCCAGCAGGCAAAATGGGGTTAGGACTGAAGCTTTCTTT. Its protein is CASRQNGVRTEAFF. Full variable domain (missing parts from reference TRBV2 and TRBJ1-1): EPEVTQTPSHQVTQMGQEVILRCVPISNHLYFYWYRQILGQKVEFLVSFYNNEISEKSEIFDDQFSVERPDGSNFTLKIRSTKLEDSAMYFCASRQNGVRTEAFFGQGTRLTVV.

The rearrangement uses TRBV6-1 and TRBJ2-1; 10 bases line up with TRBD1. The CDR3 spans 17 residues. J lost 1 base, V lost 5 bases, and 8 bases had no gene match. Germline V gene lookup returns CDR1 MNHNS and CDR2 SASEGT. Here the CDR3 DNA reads TGTGCCAGCAGTATGAGACAGGGGGCAACGTCCTACAATGAGCAGTTCTTC. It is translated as CASSMRQGATSYNEQFF.

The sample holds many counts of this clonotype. The CDR3 nucleotides read TGTGCCAGCAGTTTACCCCGGGGGGGGATGAACACTGAAGCTTTCTTT. Protein sequence: CASSLPRGGMNTEAFF. This chain connects TRBV28 to TRBJ1-1; tentative D call: TRBD1 (5 bases). Germline V gene sequence: CDR1 MDHEN, CDR2 SYDVKM. Trimming stripped 2 bases from V and 0 bases from J, with 13 bases between. This CDR3 region has 16 residues.

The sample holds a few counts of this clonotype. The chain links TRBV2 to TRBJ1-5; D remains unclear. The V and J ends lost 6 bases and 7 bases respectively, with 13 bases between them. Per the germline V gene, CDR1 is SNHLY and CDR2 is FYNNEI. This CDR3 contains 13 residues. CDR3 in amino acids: CASSSGIMQPQHF. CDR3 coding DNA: TGTGCCAGCAGCTCGGGAATCATGCAGCCCCAGCATTTT.

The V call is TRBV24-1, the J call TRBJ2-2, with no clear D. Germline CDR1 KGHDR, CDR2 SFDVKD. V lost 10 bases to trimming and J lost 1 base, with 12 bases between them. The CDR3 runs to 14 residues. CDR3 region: CATTTGGNTGELFF. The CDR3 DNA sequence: TGTGCCACGACGACGGGCGGGAACACCGGGGAGCTGTTTTTT.

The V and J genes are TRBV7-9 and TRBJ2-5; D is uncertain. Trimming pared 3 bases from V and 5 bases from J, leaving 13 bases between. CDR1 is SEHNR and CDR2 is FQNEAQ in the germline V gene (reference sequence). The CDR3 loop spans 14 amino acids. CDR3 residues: CASSFEESRETQYF. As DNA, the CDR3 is TGTGCCAGCAGCTTTGAGGAGTCAAGGGAGACCCAGTACTTC.

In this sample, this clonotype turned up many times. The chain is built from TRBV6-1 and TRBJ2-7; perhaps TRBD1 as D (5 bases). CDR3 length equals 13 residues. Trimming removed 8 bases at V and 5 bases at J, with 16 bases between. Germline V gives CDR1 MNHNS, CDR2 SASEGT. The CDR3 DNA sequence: TGTGCCAGCTGGGCAGGGTCCCCCCACGAGCAGTACTTC. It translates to CASWAGSPHEQYF.

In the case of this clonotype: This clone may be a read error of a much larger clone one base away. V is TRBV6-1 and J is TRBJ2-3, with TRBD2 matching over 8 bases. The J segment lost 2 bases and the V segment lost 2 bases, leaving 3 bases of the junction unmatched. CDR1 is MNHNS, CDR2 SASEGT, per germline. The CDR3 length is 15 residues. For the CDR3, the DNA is TGTGCCAGCAGTGAACTAGCGGGTATCACAGATACGCAGTATTTT. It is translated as CASSELAGITDTQYF.

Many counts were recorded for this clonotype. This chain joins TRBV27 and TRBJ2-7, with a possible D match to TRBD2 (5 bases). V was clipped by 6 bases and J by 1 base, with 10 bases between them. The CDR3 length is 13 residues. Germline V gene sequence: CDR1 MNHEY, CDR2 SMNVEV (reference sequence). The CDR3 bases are TGTGCCAGCAGCCACTCGGGATCCTACGAGCAGTACTTC. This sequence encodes CASSHSGSYEQYF.

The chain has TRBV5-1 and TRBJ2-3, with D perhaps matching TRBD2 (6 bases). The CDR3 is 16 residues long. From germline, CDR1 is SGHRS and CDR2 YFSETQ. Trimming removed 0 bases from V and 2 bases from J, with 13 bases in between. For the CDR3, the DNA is TGCGCCAGCAGCTTGGAGGGCGGGGACCCCACAGATACGCAGTATTTT. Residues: CASSLEGGDPTDTQYF.

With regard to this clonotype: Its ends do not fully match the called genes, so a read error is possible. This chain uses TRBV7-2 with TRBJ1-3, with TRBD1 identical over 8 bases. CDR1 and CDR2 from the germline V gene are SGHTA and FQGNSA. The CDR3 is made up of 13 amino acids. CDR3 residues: CASSLDRGQGAHF. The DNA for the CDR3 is TGTGCCAGCAGCTTAGACCGAGGACAGGGCGCCCATTTT.